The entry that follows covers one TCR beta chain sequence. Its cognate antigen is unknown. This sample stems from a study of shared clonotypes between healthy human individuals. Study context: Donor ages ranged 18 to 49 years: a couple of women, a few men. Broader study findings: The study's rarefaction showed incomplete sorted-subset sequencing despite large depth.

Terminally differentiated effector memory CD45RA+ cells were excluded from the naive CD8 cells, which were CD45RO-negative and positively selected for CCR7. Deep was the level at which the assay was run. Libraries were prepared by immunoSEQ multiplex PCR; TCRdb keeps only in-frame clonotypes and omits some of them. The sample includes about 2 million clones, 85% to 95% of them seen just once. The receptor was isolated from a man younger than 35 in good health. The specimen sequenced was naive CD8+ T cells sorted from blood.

In DNA, the CDR3 is TGCAGCGTTCAGAGCGGCCAAAACACCGGGGAGCTGTTTTTT. Residues: CSVQSGQNTGELFF. The V gene is TRBV29-1, the J gene TRBJ2-2, with D maybe TRBD2 (5 bases). Trimming took 5 bases from V and 2 from J, leaving 12 bases between them. Germline loops: CDR1 SQVTM, CDR2 ANQGSEA. The CDR3 extends over 14 amino acids.